These T cell receptor beta chains were read from a single sample in a study of T cell changes during pregnancy in multiple sclerosis. TCRdb keeps only in-frame clones here, not all; method: immunoSEQ multiplex PCR. The sample has under 70,000 clones; around 94% are singletons. This specimen consisted of CD8+ T cells from peripheral blood mononuclear cells, obtained after pregnancy. The origin of the receptors is a female donor with multiple sclerosis, enrolled in a pregnancy study. Each CDR3 is given with its conserved first and last residue. D genes are given only for firm matches. Not every row has a clone size; where given, it reads once, few, many or a size class.

v_call: TRBV7-6; d_call: .; j_call: TRBJ2-7; clone_size: once; cdr3_aa: CASSLGGNAYEQYF; cdr3_nt: TGTGCCAGCAGCTTAGGAGGGAATGCCTACGAGCAGTACTTC
v_call: TRBV5-1; d_call: .; j_call: TRBJ1-2; clone_size: .; cdr3_aa: CASSLDIPFDGYTF; cdr3_nt: TGCGCCAGCAGCCTTGACATCCCGTTCGATGGCTACACCTTC
v_call: TRBV18; d_call: TRBD1; j_call: TRBJ2-6; clone_size: .; cdr3_aa: CASSPGQGMDSGANVLTF; cdr3_nt: TGTGCCAGCTCACCGGGACAGGGGATGGACTCTGGGGCCAACGTCCTGACTTTC
v_call: TRBV30; d_call: .; j_call: TRBJ2-3; clone_size: .; cdr3_aa: CAWSVLGVRTDTQYF; cdr3_nt: TGTGCCTGGAGTGTACTCGGAGTGCGCACAGATACGCAGTATTTT
v_call: TRBV5-8; d_call: TRBD2; j_call: TRBJ2-1; clone_size: .; cdr3_aa: CASSPRLAGSYNEQFF; cdr3_nt: TGTGCCAGCAGCCCTCGGCTAGCGGGCTCCTACAATGAGCAGTTCTTC
v_call: TRBV7-7; d_call: .; j_call: TRBJ2-7; clone_size: once; cdr3_aa: CASSPSLGRSSYEQYF; cdr3_nt: TGTGCCAGCAGCCCCTCACTGGGGAGGAGCTCCTACGAGCAGTACTTC
v_call: TRBV28; d_call: TRBD2; j_call: TRBJ2-2; clone_size: .; cdr3_aa: CASSFESSGSSSTNTGELFF; cdr3_nt: TGTGCCAGCAGTTTCGAGTCTAGCGGGAGCTCCTCAACGAACACCGGGGAGCTGTTTTTT
v_call: TRBV7-6; d_call: TRBD2; j_call: TRBJ2-7; clone_size: .; cdr3_aa: CASSSTSGEQYF; cdr3_nt: TGTGCCAGCAGCTCGACTAGCGGGGAGCAGTACTTC
v_call: TRBV13; d_call: TRBD2; j_call: TRBJ2-3; clone_size: .; cdr3_aa: CASSYLTSGFTDTQYF; cdr3_nt: TGTGCCAGCAGCTACCTGACTAGCGGCTTCACAGATACGCAGTATTTT
v_call: TRBV28; d_call: TRBD2; j_call: TRBJ2-7; clone_size: .; cdr3_aa: CASSLEISGRALGTYEQYF; cdr3_nt: TGTGCCAGCAGTTTAGAGATTAGCGGGAGGGCCCTCGGGACCTACGAGCAGTACTTC
v_call: TRBV7-9; d_call: .; j_call: TRBJ2-2; clone_size: .; cdr3_aa: CASSSLGSTGELFF; cdr3_nt: TGTGCCAGCAGCTCCCTCGGTTCCACCGGGGAGCTGTTTTTT
v_call: TRBV27; d_call: TRBD2; j_call: TRBJ2-1; clone_size: .; cdr3_aa: CASSLSGLANEQFF; cdr3_nt: TGTGCCAGCAGTTTATCGGGACTAGCAAATGAGCAGTTCTTC
v_call: TRBV27; d_call: TRBD1; j_call: TRBJ2-7; clone_size: .; cdr3_aa: CASSLLPGTGSSYEQYF; cdr3_nt: TGTGCCAGCAGTTTACTCCCCGGGACAGGGAGCTCCTACGAGCAGTACTTC
v_call: TRBV7-9; d_call: TRBD1; j_call: TRBJ2-2; clone_size: .; cdr3_aa: CASSLFGATGGDTGELFF; cdr3_nt: TGTGCCAGCAGCTTATTCGGTGCGACAGGGGGTGACACCGGGGAGCTGTTTTTT
v_call: TRBV10-3; d_call: TRBD2; j_call: TRBJ2-1; clone_size: .; cdr3_aa: CAISESVAGGQFGEQFF; cdr3_nt: TGTGCCATCAGTGAGTCGGTAGCGGGAGGGCAGTTTGGAGAGCAGTTCTTC
v_call: TRBV7-9; d_call: .; j_call: TRBJ2-2; clone_size: .; cdr3_aa: CASSDYKPNTGELFF; cdr3_nt: TGTGCCAGCAGCGATTACAAACCGAACACCGGGGAGCTGTTTTTT
v_call: TRBV30; d_call: .; j_call: TRBJ2-5; clone_size: .; cdr3_aa: CACGTQEETQYF; cdr3_nt: TGTGCCTGCGGGACACAAGAAGAGACCCAGTACTTC
v_call: TRBV11-1; d_call: TRBD2; j_call: TRBJ2-7; clone_size: .; cdr3_aa: CASSLASGLAGVEQYF; cdr3_nt: TGTGCCAGCAGCTTAGCATCCGGACTAGCGGGAGTTGAGCAGTACTTC
v_call: TRBV13; d_call: .; j_call: TRBJ2-7; clone_size: .; cdr3_aa: CASSSVPSEQYF; cdr3_nt: TGTGCCAGCAGCTCGGTCCCCTCCGAGCAGTACTTC
v_call: TRBV6-1; d_call: TRBD1; j_call: TRBJ1-2; clone_size: .; cdr3_aa: CASSESPGQGAYGYTF; cdr3_nt: TGTGCCAGCAGTGAATCCCCGGGACAGGGGGCCTATGGCTACACCTTC
v_call: TRBV11-2; d_call: .; j_call: TRBJ1-5; clone_size: .; cdr3_aa: CASSLDPTGLNQPQHF; cdr3_nt: TGTGCCAGCAGCTTAGATCCGACAGGCCTCAATCAGCCCCAGCATTTT
v_call: TRBV6-5; d_call: TRBD1; j_call: TRBJ2-7; clone_size: .; cdr3_aa: CASSTGTGYEQYF; cdr3_nt: TGTGCCAGCAGTACCGGGACAGGCTACGAGCAGTACTTC